This section outlines one TCR beta chain sequence together with its context. Here immunoSEQ multiplex PCR was the method, and the copy in TCRdb shows in-frame clones only, minus some. The sample records around 46,000 clones, 87% being singletons. The CDR3 loop spans 15 amino acids. CDR1 is SEHNR, CDR2 FQNEAQ, per germline (reference sequence). V was cut by 6 bases and J by 6 bases, with 20 bases left in between. This sample is part of a study of blood T cell repertoires in COVID-19. Seattle cases were enrolled at active infection and followed longitudinally. The receptor was isolated from a woman of 80 years or more with COVID-19, enrolled during active disease. This chain uses TRBV7-9 with TRBJ1-1; TRBD1 is a possible D gene (5 bases). Sample: peripheral blood. CDR3 sequence (DNA): TGTGCCAGCAGTCTATTCGGGGGTTCTAACTCTGAAGCTTTCTTT. Its translation: CASSLFGGSNSEAFF.